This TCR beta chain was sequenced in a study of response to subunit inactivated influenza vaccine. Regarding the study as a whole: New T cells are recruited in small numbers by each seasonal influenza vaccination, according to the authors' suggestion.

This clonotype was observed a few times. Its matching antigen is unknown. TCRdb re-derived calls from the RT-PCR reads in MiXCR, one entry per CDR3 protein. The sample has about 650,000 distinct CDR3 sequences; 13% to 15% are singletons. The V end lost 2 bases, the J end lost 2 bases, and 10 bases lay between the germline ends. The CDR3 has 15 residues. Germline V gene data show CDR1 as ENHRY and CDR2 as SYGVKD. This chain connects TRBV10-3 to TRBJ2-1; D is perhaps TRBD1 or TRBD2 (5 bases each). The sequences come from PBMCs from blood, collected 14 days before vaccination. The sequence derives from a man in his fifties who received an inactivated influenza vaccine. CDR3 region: CAISESRETYNEQFF. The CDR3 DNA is TGTGCCATCAGTGAGAGCAGGGAGACCTACAATGAGCAGTTCTTC.